This is a list of T cell receptor beta chains from one sample in a study of post-analysis software for immune sequencing data. TCRdb processed the PCR reads anew with MiXCR; each CDR3 protein has one entry. The table has approximately 440,000 distinct CDR3 sequences, under 55% seen once. Material: blood. The receptors stem from a girl between 10 and 17 years old with multiple sclerosis. CDR3s include the opening cysteine and the closing phenylalanine or tryptophan.

V gene: TRBV20-1
CDR3 protein: CSAETSGKYNEQFF

V gene: TRBV28
CDR3 protein: CASSLAPGGIYNEQFF

V gene: TRBV10-3
CDR3 protein: CAISAIPTDTQYF

V gene: TRBV29-1
CDR3 protein: CSVGTDRDYGYTF

V gene: TRBV14
CDR3 protein: CASSQELDSRGIQYF

V gene: TRBV20-1
CDR3 protein: CSAGAPLATSSYEQYF

V gene: TRBV29-1
CDR3 protein: CSVKERQGPSYEQYF

V gene: TRBV6-5
CDR3 protein: CASTLTPTGELFF

V gene: TRBV29-1
CDR3 protein: CSVRLAGGETQYF

V gene: TRBV10-3
CDR3 protein: CAISRTGGNQPQHF

V gene: TRBV28
CDR3 protein: CASGRSGALIGEQFF

V gene: TRBV6-6
CDR3 protein: CASSYAKDTSLPYGQYF

V gene: TRBV28
CDR3 protein: CASRQGQGRDYGYTF

V gene: TRBV15
CDR3 protein: CATRSGYEQYF

V gene: TRBV5-1
CDR3 protein: CASSPMTSSVYNEQFF

V gene: TRBV21-1
CDR3 protein: CASSSRRRTGGGFSNQPQHF

V gene: TRBV3-1
CDR3 protein: CASSHLSGNYNEQFF

V gene: TRBV9
CDR3 protein: CASSVTTSGDYEQYF

V gene: TRBV7-9
CDR3 protein: CASSRIAGPQETQYF

V gene: TRBV15
CDR3 protein: CATSSPSWGRDSPLHF

V gene: TRBV7-2
CDR3 protein: CASSGYSTDTQYF

V gene: TRBV2
CDR3 protein: CASSEARTGLDNEQFF

V gene: TRBV11-1
CDR3 protein: CASSSLGLAGAGNEQFF

V gene: TRBV5-1
CDR3 protein: CASRTGASYNEQFF

V gene: TRBV20-1
CDR3 protein: CSARDPPKQYGCTF

V gene: TRBV29-1
CDR3 protein: CSVEDLRGDLYGYTF

V gene: TRBV12-3/TRBV12-4
CDR3 protein: CASSRGSNQPQHF

V gene: TRBV7-3
CDR3 protein: CASSFGRPISSYNEQFF

V gene: TRBV20-1
CDR3 protein: CSARNRGHSYEQYF

V gene: TRBV7-9
CDR3 protein: CASPSGPHRNYGYTF

V gene: TRBV12-3/TRBV12-4
CDR3 protein: CASYVQGEQYF

V gene: TRBV19
CDR3 protein: CASNRATSYNEQFF

V gene: TRBV29-1
CDR3 protein: CSVEKWETQYF

V gene: TRBV4-3
CDR3 protein: CASSQGQGSNEQYF

V gene: TRBV6-4
CDR3 protein: CASSDRDNSPLHF

V gene: TRBV25-1
CDR3 protein: CASSEYMRDSFIQQETQYF

V gene: TRBV7-9
CDR3 protein: CASSPRLASSYNEQFF

V gene: TRBV29-1
CDR3 protein: CSVEGGGTYGYTF

V gene: TRBV4-1
CDR3 protein: CASSQERNRGDEQYF

V gene: TRBV5-1
CDR3 protein: CASSETGADTEAFF

V gene: TRBV4-3
CDR3 protein: CASSHGRVLAEQFF

V gene: TRBV29-1
CDR3 protein: CSGRTGGNYGYTF